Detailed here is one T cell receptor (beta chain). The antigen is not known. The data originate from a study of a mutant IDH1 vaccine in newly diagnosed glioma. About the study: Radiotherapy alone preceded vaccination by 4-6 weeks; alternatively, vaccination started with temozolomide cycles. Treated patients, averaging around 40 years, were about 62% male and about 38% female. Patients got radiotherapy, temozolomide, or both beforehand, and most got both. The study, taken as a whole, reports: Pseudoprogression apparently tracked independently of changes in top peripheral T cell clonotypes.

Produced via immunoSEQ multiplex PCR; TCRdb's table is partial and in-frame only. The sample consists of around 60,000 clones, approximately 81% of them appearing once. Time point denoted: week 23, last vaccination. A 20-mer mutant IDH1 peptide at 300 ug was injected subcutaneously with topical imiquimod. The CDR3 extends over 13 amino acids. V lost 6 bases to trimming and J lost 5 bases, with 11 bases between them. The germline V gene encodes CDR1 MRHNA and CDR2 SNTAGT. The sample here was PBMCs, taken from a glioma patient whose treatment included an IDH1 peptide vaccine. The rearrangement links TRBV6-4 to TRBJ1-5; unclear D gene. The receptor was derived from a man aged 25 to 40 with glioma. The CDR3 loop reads CASSKEVYQPQHF. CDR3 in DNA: TGTGCCAGCAGCAAGGAAGTTTATCAGCCCCAGCATTTT.